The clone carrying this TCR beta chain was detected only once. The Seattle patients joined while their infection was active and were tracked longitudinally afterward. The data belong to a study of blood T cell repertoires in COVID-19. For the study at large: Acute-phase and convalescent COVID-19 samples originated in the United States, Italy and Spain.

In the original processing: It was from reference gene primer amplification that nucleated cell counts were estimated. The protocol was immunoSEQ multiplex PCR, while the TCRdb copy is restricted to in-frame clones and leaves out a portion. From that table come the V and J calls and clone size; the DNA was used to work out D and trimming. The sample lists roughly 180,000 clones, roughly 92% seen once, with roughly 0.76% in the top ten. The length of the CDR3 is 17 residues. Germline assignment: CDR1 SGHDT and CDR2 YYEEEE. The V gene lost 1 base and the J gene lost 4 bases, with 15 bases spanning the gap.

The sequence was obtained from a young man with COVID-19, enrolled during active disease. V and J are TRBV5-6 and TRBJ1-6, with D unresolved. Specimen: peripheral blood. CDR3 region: CASSLSLSQQYNSPLHF. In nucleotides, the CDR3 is TGTGCCAGCAGCTTGTCCCTCTCACAGCAATATAATTCACCCCTCCACTTT.